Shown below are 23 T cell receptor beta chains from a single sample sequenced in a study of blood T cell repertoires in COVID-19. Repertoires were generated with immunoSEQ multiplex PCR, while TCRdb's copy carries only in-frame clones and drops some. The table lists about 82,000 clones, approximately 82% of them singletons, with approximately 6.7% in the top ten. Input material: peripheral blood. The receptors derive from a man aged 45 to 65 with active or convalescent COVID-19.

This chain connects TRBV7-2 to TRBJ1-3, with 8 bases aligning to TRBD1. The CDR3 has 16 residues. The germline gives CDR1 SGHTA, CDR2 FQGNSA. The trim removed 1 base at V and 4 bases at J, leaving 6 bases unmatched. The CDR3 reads CASSLVGTGSGNTIYF. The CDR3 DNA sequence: TGTGCCAGCAGCTTAGTAGGGACAGGCTCAGGAAACACCATATATTTT.

CDR3 in DNA: TGTGCCAGCTCACAAACACCGGGACAGGGAGGAACCCAGTACTTC. This encodes CASSQTPGQGGTQYF. The rearrangement uses TRBV18 and TRBJ2-5; 9 nucleotides line up with TRBD1. The CDR3 is made up of 15 amino acids. The V and J ends lost 4 bases and 8 bases, in that order; junction bases with no gene match: 11. From germline, CDR1 is KGHSH and CDR2 LQKENI.

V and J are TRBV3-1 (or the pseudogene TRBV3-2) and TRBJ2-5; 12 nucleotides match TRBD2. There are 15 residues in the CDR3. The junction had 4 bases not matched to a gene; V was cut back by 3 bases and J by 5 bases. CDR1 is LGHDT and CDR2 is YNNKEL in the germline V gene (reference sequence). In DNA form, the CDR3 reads TGTGCCAGCAGCCATCGTGGACTAGCGGGGGAGACCCAGTACTTC. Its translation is CASSHRGLAGETQYF.

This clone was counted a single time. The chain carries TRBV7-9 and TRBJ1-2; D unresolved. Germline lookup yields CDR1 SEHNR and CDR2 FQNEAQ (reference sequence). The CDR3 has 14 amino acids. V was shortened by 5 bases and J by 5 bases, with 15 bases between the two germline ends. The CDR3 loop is CASSPRSGGYGYTF. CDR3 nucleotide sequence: TGTGCCAGCAGCCCCCGGAGCGGTGGGTATGGCTACACCTTC.

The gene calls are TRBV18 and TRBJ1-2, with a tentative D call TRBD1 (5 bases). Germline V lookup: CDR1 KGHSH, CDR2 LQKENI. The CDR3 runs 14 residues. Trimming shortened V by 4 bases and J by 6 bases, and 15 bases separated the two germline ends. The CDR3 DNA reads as TGTGCCAGCTCACGGCAGGGCAAAGGGGATGGCTACACCTTC. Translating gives CASSRQGKGDGYTF.

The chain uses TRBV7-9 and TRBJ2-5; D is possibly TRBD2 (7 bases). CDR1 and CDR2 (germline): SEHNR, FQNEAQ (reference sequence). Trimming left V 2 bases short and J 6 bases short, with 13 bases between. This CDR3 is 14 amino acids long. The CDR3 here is CASSLSGEGKTQYF. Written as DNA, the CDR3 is TGTGCCAGCAGCTTATCAGGGGAGGGGAAGACCCAGTACTTC.

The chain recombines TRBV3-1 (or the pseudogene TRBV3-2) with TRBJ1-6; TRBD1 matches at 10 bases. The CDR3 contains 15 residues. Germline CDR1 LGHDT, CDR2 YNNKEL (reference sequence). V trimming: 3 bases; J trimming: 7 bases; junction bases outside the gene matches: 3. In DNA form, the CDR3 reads TGTGCCAGCAGCCAGACAGGGGGCTTCAATTCACCCCTCCACTTT. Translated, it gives CASSQTGGFNSPLHF.

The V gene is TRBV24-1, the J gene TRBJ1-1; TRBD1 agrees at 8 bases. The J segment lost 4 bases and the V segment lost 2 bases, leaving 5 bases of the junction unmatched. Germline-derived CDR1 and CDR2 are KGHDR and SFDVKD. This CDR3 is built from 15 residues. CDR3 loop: CATSDSQGAGTEAFF. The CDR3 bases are TGTGCCACCAGTGATTCTCAGGGGGCGGGCACTGAAGCTTTCTTT.

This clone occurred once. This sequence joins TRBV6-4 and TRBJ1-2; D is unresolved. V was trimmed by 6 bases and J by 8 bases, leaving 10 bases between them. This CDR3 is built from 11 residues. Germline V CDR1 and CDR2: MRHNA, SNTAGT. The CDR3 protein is CASSEGWGYTF. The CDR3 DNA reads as TGTGCCAGCAGCGAGGGTTGGGGCTACACCTTC.

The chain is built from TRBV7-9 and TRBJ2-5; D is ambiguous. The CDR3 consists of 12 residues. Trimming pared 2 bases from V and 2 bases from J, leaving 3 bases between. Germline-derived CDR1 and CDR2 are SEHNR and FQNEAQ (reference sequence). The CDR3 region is CASSLPQETQYF. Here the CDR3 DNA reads TGTGCCAGCAGCTTACCTCAAGAGACCCAGTACTTC. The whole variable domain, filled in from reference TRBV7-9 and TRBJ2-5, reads DTGVSQNPRHKITKRGQNVTFRCDPISEHNRLYWYRQTLGQGPEFLTYFQNEAQLEKSRLLSDRFSAERPKGSFSTLEIQRTEQGDSAMYLCASSLPQETQYFGPGTRLLVL.

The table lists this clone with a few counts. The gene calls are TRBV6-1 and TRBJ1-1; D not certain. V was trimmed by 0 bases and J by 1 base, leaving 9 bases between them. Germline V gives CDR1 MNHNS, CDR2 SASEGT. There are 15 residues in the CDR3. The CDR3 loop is CASSEAWTSNTEAFF. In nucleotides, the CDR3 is TGTGCCAGCAGTGAAGCGTGGACTTCGAACACTGAAGCTTTCTTT.

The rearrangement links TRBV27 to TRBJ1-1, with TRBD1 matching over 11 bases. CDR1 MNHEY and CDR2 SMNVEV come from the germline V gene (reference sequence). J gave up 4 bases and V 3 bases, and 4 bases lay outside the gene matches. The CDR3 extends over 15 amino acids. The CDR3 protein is CASSFIGQGATEAFF. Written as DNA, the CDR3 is TGTGCCAGCAGTTTCATCGGACAGGGGGCCACTGAAGCTTTCTTT.

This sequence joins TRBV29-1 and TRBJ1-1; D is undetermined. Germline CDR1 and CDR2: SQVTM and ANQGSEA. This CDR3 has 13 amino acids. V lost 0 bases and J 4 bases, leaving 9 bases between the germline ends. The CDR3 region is CSVEETEGTEAFF. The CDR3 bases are TGCAGCGTTGAAGAGACCGAGGGCACTGAAGCTTTCTTT.

Written as DNA, the CDR3 is TGTGCCAGTAGTATCGCACCGGGACAGGGTGAGACCCAGTACTTC. Translating it yields CASSIAPGQGETQYF. The chain combines TRBV19 with TRBJ2-5; 9 nucleotides line up with TRBD1. Germline CDR1 reads LNHDA; CDR2 reads SQIVND (reference sequence). V dropped 3 bases and J dropped 5; count of bases not matched to a gene: 7. The CDR3 length is 15 residues.

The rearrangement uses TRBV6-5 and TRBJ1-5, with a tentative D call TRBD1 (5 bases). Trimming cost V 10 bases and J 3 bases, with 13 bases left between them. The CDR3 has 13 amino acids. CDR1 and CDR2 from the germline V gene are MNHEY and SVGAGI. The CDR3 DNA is TGTGCCACCTCACAGGTGGACAATCAGCCCCAGCATTTT. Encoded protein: CATSQVDNQPQHF.

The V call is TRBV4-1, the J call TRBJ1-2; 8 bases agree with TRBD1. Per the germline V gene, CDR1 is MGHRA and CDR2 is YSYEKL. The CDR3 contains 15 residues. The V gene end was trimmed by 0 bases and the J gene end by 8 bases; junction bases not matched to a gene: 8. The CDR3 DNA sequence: TGCGCCAGCAGCCAAGAGAGACAGGGGATGACAGGCTACACCTTC. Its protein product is CASSQERQGMTGYTF.

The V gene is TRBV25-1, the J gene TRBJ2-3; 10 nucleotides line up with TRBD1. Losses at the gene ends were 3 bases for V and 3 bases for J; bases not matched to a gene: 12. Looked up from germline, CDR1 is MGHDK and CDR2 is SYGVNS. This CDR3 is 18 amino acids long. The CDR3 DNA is TGTGCCAGCAGTGACGGGACAGGGGTTTGGGGGGCGACAGATACGCAGTATTTT. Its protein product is CASSDGTGVWGATDTQYF.

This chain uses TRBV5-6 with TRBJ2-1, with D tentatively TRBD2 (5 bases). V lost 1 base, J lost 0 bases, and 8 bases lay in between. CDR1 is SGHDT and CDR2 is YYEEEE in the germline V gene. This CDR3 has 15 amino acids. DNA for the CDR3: TGTGCCAGCAGCTTGACGGGGAGCTCCTACAATGAGCAGTTCTTC. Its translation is CASSLTGSSYNEQFF.

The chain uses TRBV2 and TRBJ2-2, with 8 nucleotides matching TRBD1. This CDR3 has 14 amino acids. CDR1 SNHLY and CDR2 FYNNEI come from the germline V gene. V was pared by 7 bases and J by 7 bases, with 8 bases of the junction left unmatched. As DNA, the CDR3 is TGTGCCAGCAAGGTACAGGGGGGCAGCGGGGAGCTGTTTTTT. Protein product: CASKVQGGSGELFF.

CDR3 region: CASSSWTSGGDTQYF. As DNA, the CDR3 is TGTGCCAGCAGCTCATGGACTAGCGGGGGAGATACGCAGTATTTT. The chain carries TRBV7-2 and TRBJ2-3; 13 positions agree with TRBD2. Germline V gene sequence: CDR1 SGHTA, CDR2 FQGNSA. This CDR3 has 15 residues. Losses at the gene ends were 4 bases for V and 5 bases for J; bases not matched to a gene: 3.

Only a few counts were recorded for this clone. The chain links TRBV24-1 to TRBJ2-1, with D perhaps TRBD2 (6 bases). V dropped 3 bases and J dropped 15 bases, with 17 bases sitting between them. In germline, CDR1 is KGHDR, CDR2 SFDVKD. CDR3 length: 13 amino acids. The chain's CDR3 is CATSDDTPSVRFF. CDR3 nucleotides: TGTGCCACCAGTGATGACACCCCTAGCGTTCGGTTCTTC.

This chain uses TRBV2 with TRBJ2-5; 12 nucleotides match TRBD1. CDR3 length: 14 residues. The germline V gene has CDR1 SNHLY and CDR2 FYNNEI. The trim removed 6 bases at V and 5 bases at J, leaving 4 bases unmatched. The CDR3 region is CASRGQGAGETQYF. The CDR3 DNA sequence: TGTGCCAGCAGGGGACAGGGGGCCGGGGAGACCCAGTACTTC. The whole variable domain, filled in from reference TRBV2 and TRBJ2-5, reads EPEVTQTPSHQVTQMGQEVILRCVPISNHLYFYWYRQILGQKVEFLVSFYNNEISEKSEIFDDQFSVERPDGSNFTLKIRSTKLEDSAMYFCASRGQGAGETQYFGPGTRLLVL.

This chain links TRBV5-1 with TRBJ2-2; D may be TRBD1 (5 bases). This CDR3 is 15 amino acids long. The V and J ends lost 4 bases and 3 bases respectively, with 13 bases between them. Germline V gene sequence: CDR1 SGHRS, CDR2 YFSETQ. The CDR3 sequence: CASSQGRTHTGELFF. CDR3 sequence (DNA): TGCGCCAGCAGCCAAGGGCGGACACACACCGGGGAGCTGTTTTTT.